This entry lists 5 T cell receptor beta chains sequenced from one sample in a study of CD8 T cells in ankylosing spondylitis. TCRdb re-analysed the 5' RACE reads in MiXCR, keeping a single row per CDR3 protein. The sample consists of roughly 130,000 distinct CDR3 sequences, more than 7% of them appearing once. The sequenced material came from synovial fluid, either unsorted or a sorted T cell fraction (not recorded which). The receptors stem from a male donor with ankylosing spondylitis.

This clonotype was counted at least ten times. The rearrangement uses TRBV5-1 and TRBJ2-5; TRBD1 matches 8 bases. The ends lost 4 bases at V and 4 bases at J; junction bases unmatched: 9. Looked up from germline, CDR1 is SGHRS and CDR2 is YFSETQ. This CDR3 has 15 residues. The CDR3 region has the DNA TGCGCCAGCAGCCCCGGACAGGGTTCATCAGAGACCCAGTACTTC. Its translation is CASSPGQGSSETQYF.

This clonotype showed up many times. J is TRBJ2-7 and V is TRBV20-1, with a possible D match to TRBD2 (5 bases). The V end lost 5 bases, the J end lost 0 bases, and 14 bases lay between the germline ends. CDR3 length equals 14 residues. CDR1 and CDR2 from the germline V gene are DFQATT and SNEGSKA (reference sequence). The CDR3 DNA sequence: TGCAGTGCTGGGAGACAAATTTTCTCCTACGAGCAGTACTTC. Translating it yields CSAGRQIFSYEQYF.

This clonotype was observed at least ten times. This rearrangement joins TRBV12-3 or TRBV12-4 to TRBJ1-1; D is perhaps TRBD1 (6 bases). The CDR3 has 14 amino acids. Trimming pared 6 bases from V and 6 bases from J, leaving 17 bases between. CDR3 nucleotide sequence: TGTGCCAGCAGCGACACGGGAGGGGGGGCTGAAGCTTTCTTT. The encoded protein is CASSDTGGGAEAFF.

DNA of the CDR3: TGTGCCAGCAGTTTTAGGGGCACAGATACGCAGTATTTT. It specifies CASSFRGTDTQYF. The J gene is TRBJ2-3, the V gene TRBV12-3 or TRBV12-4; D not resolved. V was clipped by 3 bases and J by 1 base, with 5 bases between them. The CDR3 extends over 13 amino acids.

This clonotype occurred a few times. The V call is TRBV28, the J call TRBJ2-7; D unresolved. V was clipped by 2 bases and J by 8 bases, with 13 bases between them. This CDR3 has 13 amino acids. The V gene's germline CDR1 is MDHEN and CDR2 SYDVKM. CDR3 amino acids: CASSLKSLTKQYF. The CDR3 DNA reads as TGTGCCAGCAGTTTAAAAAGTCTTACCAAGCAGTACTTC.